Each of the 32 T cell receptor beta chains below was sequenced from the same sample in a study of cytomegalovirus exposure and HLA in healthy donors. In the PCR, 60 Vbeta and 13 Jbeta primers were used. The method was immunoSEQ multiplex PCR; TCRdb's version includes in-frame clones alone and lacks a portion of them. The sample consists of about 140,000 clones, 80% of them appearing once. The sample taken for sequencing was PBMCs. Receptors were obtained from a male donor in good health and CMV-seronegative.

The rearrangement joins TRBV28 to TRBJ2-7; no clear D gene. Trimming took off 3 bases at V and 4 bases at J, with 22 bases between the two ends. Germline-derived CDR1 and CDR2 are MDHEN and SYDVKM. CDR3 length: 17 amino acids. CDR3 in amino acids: CASSFVSALIGAYEQYF. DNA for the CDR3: TGTGCCAGCAGTTTTGTATCGGCCCTCATTGGAGCGTACGAGCAGTACTTC. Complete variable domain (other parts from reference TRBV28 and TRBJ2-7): DVKVTQSSRYLVKRTGEKVFLECVQDMDHENMFWYRQDPGLGLRLIYFSYDVKMKEKGDIPEGYSVSREKKERFSLILESASTNQTSMYLCASSFVSALIGAYEQYFGPGTRLTVT.

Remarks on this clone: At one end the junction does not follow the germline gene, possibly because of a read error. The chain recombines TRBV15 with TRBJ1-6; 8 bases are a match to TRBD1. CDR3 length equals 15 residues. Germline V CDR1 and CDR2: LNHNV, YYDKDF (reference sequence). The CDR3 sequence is CATSRGTGINPPLHF. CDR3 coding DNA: TGTGCCACCAGCAGAGGGACAGGGATTAATCCACCCCTCCACTTT.

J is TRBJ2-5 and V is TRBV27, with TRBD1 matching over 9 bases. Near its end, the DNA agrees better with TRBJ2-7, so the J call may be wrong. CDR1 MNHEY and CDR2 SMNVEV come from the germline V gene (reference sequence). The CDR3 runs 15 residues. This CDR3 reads CASSSRTGESYEQYF. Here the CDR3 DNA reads TGTGCCAGCAGCTCCCGGACAGGGGAATCCTACGAGCAGTACTTC.

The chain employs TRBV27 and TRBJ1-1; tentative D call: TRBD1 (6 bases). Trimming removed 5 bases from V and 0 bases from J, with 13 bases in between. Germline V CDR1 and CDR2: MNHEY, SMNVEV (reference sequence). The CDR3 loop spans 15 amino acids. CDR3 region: CASSPVQGLNTEAFF. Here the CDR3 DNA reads TGTGCCAGCAGTCCGGTACAGGGTTTGAACACTGAAGCTTTCTTT.

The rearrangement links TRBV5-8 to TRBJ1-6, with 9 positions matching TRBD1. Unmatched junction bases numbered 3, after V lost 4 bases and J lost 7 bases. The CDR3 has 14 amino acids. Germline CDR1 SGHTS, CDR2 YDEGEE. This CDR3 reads CASSHGQGNSPLHF. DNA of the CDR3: TGTGCCAGCAGCCATGGACAGGGGAATTCACCCCTCCACTTT.

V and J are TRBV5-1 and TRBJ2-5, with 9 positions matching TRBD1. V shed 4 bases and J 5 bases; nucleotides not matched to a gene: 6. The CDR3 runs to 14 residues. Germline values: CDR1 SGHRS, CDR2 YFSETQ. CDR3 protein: CASSRWTGDETQYF. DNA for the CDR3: TGCGCCAGCAGCCGTTGGACAGGGGATGAGACCCAGTACTTC.

CDR3 region: CASSVGAGGLLEAFF. The CDR3 coding sequence is TGTGCCAGCAGCGTAGGAGCAGGGGGCTTACTTGAAGCTTTCTTT. V usage is TRBV9 and J usage is TRBJ1-1, with TRBD1 matching over 8 bases. This CDR3 region has 15 residues. The germline gives CDR1 SGDLS, CDR2 YYNGEE. V trimming: 0 bases; J trimming: 7 bases; junction bases outside the gene matches: 8.

The CDR3 bases are TGTGCCAGCAGCCAAGAGTCGTCGTCGACAGGGCACGGGGAGCTGTTTTTT. Encoded protein: CASSQESSSTGHGELFF. The rearrangement joins TRBV4-2 to TRBJ2-2, with 7 bases aligning to TRBD1. J gave up 7 bases and V 0 bases, and 11 bases lay outside the gene matches. Germline CDR1 LGHNA, CDR2 YNFKEQ. The CDR3 contains 17 residues.

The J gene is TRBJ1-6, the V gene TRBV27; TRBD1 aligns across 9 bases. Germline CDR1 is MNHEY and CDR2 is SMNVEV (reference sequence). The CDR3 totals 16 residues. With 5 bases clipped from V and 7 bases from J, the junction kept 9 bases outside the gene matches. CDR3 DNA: TGTGCCAGCAGTCTACAAGGGGACAGGGAAAATTCACCCCTCCACTTT. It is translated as CASSLQGDRENSPLHF.

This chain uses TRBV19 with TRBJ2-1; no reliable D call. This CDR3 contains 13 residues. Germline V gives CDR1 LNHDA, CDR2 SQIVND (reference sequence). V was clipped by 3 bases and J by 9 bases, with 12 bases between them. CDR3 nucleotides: TGTGCCAGTAGTATTTACAAAGATGGTGAGCAGTTCTTC. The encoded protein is CASSIYKDGEQFF.

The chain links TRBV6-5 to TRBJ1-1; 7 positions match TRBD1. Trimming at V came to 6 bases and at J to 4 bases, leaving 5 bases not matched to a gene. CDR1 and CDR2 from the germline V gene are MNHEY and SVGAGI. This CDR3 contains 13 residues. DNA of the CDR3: TGTGCCAGCAGAGACAGGGATTTCACTGAAGCTTTCTTT. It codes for CASRDRDFTEAFF.

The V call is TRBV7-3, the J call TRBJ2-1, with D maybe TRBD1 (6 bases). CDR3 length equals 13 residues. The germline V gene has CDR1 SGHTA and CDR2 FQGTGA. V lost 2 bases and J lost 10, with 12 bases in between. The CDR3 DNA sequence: TGTGCCAGCAGCTTACAGGGGCTGGGAGAGCAGTTCTTC. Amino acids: CASSLQGLGEQFF.

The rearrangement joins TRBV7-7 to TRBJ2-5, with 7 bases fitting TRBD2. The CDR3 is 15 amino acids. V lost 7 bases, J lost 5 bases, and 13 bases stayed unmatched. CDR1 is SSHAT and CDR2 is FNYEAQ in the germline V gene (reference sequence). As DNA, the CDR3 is TGTGCCAGCACCCTTGGGGGGGGAAGGGAGGAGACCCAGTACTTC. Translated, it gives CASTLGGGREETQYF.

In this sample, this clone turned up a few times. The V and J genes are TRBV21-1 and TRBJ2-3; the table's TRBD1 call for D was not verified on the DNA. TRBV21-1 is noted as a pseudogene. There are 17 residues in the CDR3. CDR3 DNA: TGTGCCAGCAGCCCCCGCGTCGGACAGCCATTCACAGATACGCAGTATTTT. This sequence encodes CASSPRVGQPFTDTQYF.

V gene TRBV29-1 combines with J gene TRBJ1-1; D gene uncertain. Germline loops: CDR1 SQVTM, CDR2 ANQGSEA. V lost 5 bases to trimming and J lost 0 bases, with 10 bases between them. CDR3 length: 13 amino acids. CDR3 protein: CSVTHAMNTEAFF. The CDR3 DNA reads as TGCAGCGTTACACACGCAATGAACACTGAAGCTTTCTTT.

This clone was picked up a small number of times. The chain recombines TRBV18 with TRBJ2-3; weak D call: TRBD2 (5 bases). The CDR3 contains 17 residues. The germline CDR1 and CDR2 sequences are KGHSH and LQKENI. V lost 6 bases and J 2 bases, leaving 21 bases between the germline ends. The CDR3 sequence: CASSPYEGPAYTDTQYF. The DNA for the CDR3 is TGTGCCAGCTCCCCCTACGAGGGTCCTGCGTACACAGATACGCAGTATTTT.

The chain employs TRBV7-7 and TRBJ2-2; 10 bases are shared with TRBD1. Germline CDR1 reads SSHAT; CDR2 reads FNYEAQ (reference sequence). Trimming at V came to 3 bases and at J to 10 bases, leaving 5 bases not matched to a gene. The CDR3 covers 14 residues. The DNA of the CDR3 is TGTGCCAGCAGCTTGGGGACAGGGGTAATGGAGCTGTTTTTT. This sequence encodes CASSLGTGVMELFF. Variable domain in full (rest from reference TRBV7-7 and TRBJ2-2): GAGVSQSPRYKVTKRGQDVTLRCDPISSHATLYWYQQALGQGPEFLTYFNYEAQPDKSGLPSDRFSAERPEGSISTLTIQRTEQRDSAMYRCASSLGTGVMELFFGEGSRLTVL.

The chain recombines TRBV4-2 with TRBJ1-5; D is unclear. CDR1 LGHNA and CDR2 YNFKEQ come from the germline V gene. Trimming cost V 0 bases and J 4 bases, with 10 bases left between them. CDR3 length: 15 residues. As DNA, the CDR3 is TGTGCCAGCAGCCAAGAGTTGAGCGGAAATCAGCCCCAGCATTTT. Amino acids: CASSQELSGNQPQHF.

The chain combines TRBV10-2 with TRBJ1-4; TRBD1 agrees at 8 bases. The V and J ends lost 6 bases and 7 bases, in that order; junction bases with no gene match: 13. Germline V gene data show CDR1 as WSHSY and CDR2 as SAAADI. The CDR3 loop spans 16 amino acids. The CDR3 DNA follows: TGCGCCAGCAGGCAGGGGGCGAGTACCAATGGTGAAAAACTGTTTTTT. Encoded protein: CASRQGASTNGEKLFF.

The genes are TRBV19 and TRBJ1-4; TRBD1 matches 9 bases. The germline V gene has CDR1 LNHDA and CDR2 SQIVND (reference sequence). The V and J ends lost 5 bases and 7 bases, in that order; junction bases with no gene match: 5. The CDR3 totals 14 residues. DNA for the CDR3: TGTGCCAGTAGTTCACAGGGGGCAAGTGAAAAACTGTTTTTT. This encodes CASSSQGASEKLFF.

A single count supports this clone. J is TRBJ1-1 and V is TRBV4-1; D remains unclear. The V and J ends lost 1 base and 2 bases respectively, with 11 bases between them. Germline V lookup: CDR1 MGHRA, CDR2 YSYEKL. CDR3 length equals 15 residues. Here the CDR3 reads CASSQAPGSNTEAFF. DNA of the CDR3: TGCGCCAGCAGCCAAGCCCCCGGTTCTAACACTGAAGCTTTCTTT.

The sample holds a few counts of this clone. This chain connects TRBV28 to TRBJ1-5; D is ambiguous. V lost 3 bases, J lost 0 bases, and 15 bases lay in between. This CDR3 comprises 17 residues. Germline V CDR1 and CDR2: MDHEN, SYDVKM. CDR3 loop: CASSLRYGRDSNQPQHF. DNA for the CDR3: TGTGCCAGCAGTTTGCGTTATGGGCGGGATAGCAATCAGCCCCAGCATTTT.

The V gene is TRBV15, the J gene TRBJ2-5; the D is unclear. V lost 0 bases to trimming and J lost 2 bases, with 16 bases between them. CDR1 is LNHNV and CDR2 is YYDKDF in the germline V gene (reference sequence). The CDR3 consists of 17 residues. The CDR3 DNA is TGTGCCACCAGCAGAGATCTCGGCAGACTTGGACAAGAGACCCAGTACTTC. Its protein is CATSRDLGRLGQETQYF.

CDR3 sequence: CASSFKRGYETQYF. CDR3 nucleotide sequence: TGTGCCAGCAGCTTTAAGCGGGGGTATGAGACCCAGTACTTC. V is TRBV5-4 and J is TRBJ2-5; 8 bases fit TRBD2. V lost 2 bases and J lost 5; bases outside the gene matches: 5. The CDR3 contains 14 residues. The germline CDR1 and CDR2 sequences are SGHNT and YYREEE (reference sequence).

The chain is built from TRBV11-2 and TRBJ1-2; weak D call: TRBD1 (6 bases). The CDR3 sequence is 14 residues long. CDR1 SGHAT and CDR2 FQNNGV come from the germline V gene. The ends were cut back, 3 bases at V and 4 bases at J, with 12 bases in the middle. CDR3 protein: CASSFGGGGYGYTF. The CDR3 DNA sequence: TGTGCCAGCAGCTTTGGGGGCGGTGGCTATGGCTACACCTTC.

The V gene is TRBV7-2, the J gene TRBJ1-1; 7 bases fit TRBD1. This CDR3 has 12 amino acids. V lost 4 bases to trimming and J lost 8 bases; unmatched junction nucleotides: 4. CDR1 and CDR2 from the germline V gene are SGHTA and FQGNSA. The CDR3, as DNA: TGTGCCAGCAGCTACAGGGGCCCCGAAGCTTTCTTT. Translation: CASSYRGPEAFF.

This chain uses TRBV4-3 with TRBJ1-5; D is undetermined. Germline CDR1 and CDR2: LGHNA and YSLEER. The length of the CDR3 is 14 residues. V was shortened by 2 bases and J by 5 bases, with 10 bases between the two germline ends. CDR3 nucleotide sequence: TGCGCCAGCAGCCAATTGGGGAGTCATCAGCCCCAGCATTTT. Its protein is CASSQLGSHQPQHF.

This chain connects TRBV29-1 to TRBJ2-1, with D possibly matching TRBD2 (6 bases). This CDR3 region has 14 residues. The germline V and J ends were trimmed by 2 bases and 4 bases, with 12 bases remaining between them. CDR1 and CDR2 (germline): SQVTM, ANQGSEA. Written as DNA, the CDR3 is TGCAGCGTTGAAAGGCCAGGGACTTACAATGAGCAGTTCTTC. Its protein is CSVERPGTYNEQFF.

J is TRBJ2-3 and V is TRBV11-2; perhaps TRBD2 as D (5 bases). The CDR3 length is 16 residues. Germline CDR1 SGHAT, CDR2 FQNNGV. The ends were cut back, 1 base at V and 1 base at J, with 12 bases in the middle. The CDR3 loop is CASSLGPGRGTDTQYF. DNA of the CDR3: TGTGCCAGCAGCTTAGGCCCCGGGCGGGGCACAGATACGCAGTATTTT.

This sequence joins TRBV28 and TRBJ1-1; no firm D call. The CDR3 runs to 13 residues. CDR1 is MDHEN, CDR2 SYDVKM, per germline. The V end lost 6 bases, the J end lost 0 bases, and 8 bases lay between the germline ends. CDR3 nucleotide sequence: TGTGCCAGCAGGCCCAGTATGAACACTGAAGCTTTCTTT. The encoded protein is CASRPSMNTEAFF. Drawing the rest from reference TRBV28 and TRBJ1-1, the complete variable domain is DVKVTQSSRYLVKRTGEKVFLECVQDMDHENMFWYRQDPGLGLRLIYFSYDVKMKEKGDIPEGYSVSREKKERFSLILESASTNQTSMYLCASRPSMNTEAFFGQGTRLTVV.

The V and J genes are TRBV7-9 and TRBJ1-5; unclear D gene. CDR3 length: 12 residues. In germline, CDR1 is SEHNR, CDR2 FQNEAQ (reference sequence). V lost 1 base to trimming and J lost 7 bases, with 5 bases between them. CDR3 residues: CASSLGGQPQHF. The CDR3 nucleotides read TGTGCCAGCAGCTTAGGCGGCCAGCCCCAGCATTTT. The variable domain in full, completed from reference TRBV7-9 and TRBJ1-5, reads DTGVSQNPRHKITKRGQNVTFRCDPISEHNRLYWYRQTLGQGPEFLTYFQNEAQLEKSRLLSDRFSAERPKGSFSTLEIQRTEQGDSAMYLCASSLGGQPQHFGDGTRLSIL.

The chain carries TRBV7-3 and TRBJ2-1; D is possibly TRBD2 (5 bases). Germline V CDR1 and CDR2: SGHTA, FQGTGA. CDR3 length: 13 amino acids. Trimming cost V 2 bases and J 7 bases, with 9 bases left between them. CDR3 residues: CASSLARDNEQFF. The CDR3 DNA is TGTGCCAGCAGCTTAGCGAGGGATAATGAGCAGTTCTTC.